The 5 T cell receptor beta chains in this list originate from one sample, sequenced in a study of blood T cell repertoires in COVID-19. The assay was immunoSEQ multiplex PCR, and TCRdb's table has in-frame clones only and misses some. The sample includes 220,000 or so clones, more than 65% seen only once; the top ten take 3% to 4.5%. Specimen: peripheral blood. The receptor source for this set is an elderly woman with acute or convalescent COVID-19.

This clone was detected only once. Other DNA sequences in the sample encode the same CDR3. The rearrangement joins TRBV5-1 to TRBJ1-5; possibly TRBD1 for D (5 bases). Germline CDR1 reads SGHRS; CDR2 reads YFSETQ. Deletions cut 0 bases from V and 0 bases from J, with 10 bases between. This CDR3 has 16 residues. As DNA, the CDR3 is TGCGCCAGCAGCTTGGGGGGCACCGATAGCAATCAGCCCCAGCATTTT. This translates into CASSLGGTDSNQPQHF.

The chain uses TRBV11-1 and TRBJ1-1; TRBD1 is a possible D gene (6 bases). Trimming removed 1 base at V and 11 bases at J, with 14 bases between. The CDR3 extends over 13 amino acids. Looked up from germline, CDR1 is SGHAT and CDR2 is FQDESV (reference sequence). The CDR3 region has the DNA TGTGCCAGCAGCTTAGGCCAGGGGCTAGAGGCTTTCTTT. Its translation is CASSLGQGLEAFF.

This chain links TRBV7-2 with TRBJ2-7; no definite D call. Trimming removed 1 base from V and 2 bases from J, with 9 bases in between. CDR1 is SGHTA and CDR2 is FQGNSA in the germline V gene. The CDR3 is 14 amino acids. The chain's CDR3 is CASSLDSTTYEQYF. The CDR3 DNA sequence: TGTGCCAGCAGCTTAGATAGTACTACCTACGAGCAGTACTTC.

The chain carries TRBV15 and TRBJ1-4; 8 nucleotides align to TRBD1. V shed 1 base, J shed 8 bases, and the junction held 9 bases outside the gene matches. This CDR3 has 16 amino acids. Germline assignment: CDR1 LNHNV and CDR2 YYDKDF (reference sequence). The CDR3 region is CATSRAGQVSGEKLFF. In nucleotides, the CDR3 is TGTGCCACCAGCAGAGCGGGACAGGTGAGCGGGGAAAAACTGTTTTTT.

The J gene is TRBJ2-3, the V gene TRBV5-1; D might be TRBD1 (5 bases). The V and J ends lost 0 bases and 5 bases respectively, with 10 bases between them. This CDR3 has 14 residues. Germline CDR1 reads SGHRS; CDR2 reads YFSETQ. For the CDR3, the DNA is TGCGCCAGCAGCTTGGGCAGGGCTGAAGATACGCAGTATTTT. Its protein is CASSLGRAEDTQYF.